Listed below are T cell receptor beta chains from one sample, sequenced in a study of T cells after posttransplantation cyclophosphamide. TCRdb's table, derived via immunoSEQ multiplex PCR, lists solely in-frame clones and lacks some. The repertoire has roughly 5,000 clones, around 92% of them found once; the top ten carry 1.4%. The sequencing sample was made of CD4+ T cells sorted from bone marrow. The source of these receptors is a woman in her sixties or seventies in good health, CMV-negative, and a related stem cell transplant donor. Both conserved end residues are part of each CDR3. D genes are given only for firm matches. Some rows have no size entry. The others give once, few or many, or a class for an expanded clone.

D gene: TRBD1
J gene: TRBJ2-7
V gene: TRBV5-4
clone size: .
CDR3 protein: CASSWDRSYEQYF
CDR3 DNA: TGTGCCAGCAGCTGGGACAGATCCTACGAGCAGTACTTC

D gene: .
J gene: TRBJ1-5
V gene: TRBV7-2
clone size: .
CDR3 protein: CASSLAPIPPTQGPQHF
CDR3 DNA: TGTGCCAGCAGCTTAGCCCCTATCCCACCGACCCAGGGTCCCCAGCATTTT

D gene: .
J gene: TRBJ1-2
V gene: TRBV5-1
clone size: .
CDR3 protein: CASSLSQGYYGYTF
CDR3 DNA: TGCGCCAGCAGCTTGTCTCAGGGTTACTATGGCTACACCTTC

D gene: .
J gene: TRBJ2-2
V gene: TRBV2
clone size: once
CDR3 protein: CASSVAVTGELFF
CDR3 DNA: TGTGCCAGCAGTGTGGCAGTTACCGGGGAGCTGTTTTTT

D gene: .
J gene: TRBJ2-1
V gene: TRBV5-1
clone size: .
CDR3 protein: CASSLVDSSVDEQFF
CDR3 DNA: TGCGCCAGCAGCTTGGTAGACAGCAGCGTGGATGAGCAGTTCTTC

D gene: TRBD1
J gene: TRBJ1-6
V gene: TRBV5-1
clone size: .
CDR3 protein: CASSPGQGQSPLHF
CDR3 DNA: TGCGCCAGCAGCCCCGGACAGGGTCAATCACCCCTCCACTTT

D gene: TRBD2
J gene: TRBJ2-5
V gene: TRBV5-4
clone size: .
CDR3 protein: CASSRPGTSGRETQYF
CDR3 DNA: TGTGCCAGCAGCCGGCCCGGGACTAGCGGGAGGGAGACCCAGTACTTC

D gene: .
J gene: TRBJ1-1
V gene: TRBV6-6
clone size: .
CDR3 protein: CASSSGRRATEAFF
CDR3 DNA: TGTGCCAGCAGTTCCGGGAGGCGGGCCACTGAAGCTTTCTTT

D gene: .
J gene: TRBJ2-3
V gene: TRBV19
clone size: .
CDR3 protein: CASSLGTLTDTQYF
CDR3 DNA: TGTGCCAGTAGTCTGGGGACTCTCACAGATACGCAGTATTTT

D gene: .
J gene: TRBJ2-5
V gene: TRBV2
clone size: .
CDR3 protein: CASSVDTGQETQYF
CDR3 DNA: TGTGCCAGCAGTGTGGACACAGGCCAAGAGACCCAGTACTTC

D gene: TRBD1
J gene: TRBJ2-1
V gene: TRBV2
clone size: .
CDR3 protein: CASTLQGVNNEQFF
CDR3 DNA: TGTGCCAGCACATTGCAGGGGGTCAACAATGAGCAGTTCTTC

D gene: .
J gene: TRBJ1-2
V gene: TRBV6-6
clone size: .
CDR3 protein: CASKGANYGYTF
CDR3 DNA: TGTGCCAGCAAGGGGGCTAACTATGGCTACACCTTC

D gene: .
J gene: TRBJ2-3
V gene: TRBV18
clone size: .
CDR3 protein: CASSLREAGDTQYF
CDR3 DNA: TGTGCCAGCTCACTAAGGGAAGCGGGAGATACGCAGTATTTT

D gene: .
J gene: TRBJ2-7
V gene: TRBV6-6
clone size: .
CDR3 protein: CASSYPGTYEQYF
CDR3 DNA: TGTGCCAGCAGTTACCCGGGGACCTACGAGCAGTACTTC

D gene: .
J gene: TRBJ1-5
V gene: TRBV2
clone size: .
CDR3 protein: CASSRTDAQPQHF
CDR3 DNA: TGTGCCAGCAGTCGGACAGACGCTCAGCCCCAGCATTTT

D gene: TRBD2
J gene: TRBJ2-1
V gene: TRBV6-1
clone size: .
CDR3 protein: CASSEEGGGGLAPLSYNEQFF
CDR3 DNA: TGTGCCAGCAGTGAAGAGGGAGGCGGGGGACTAGCCCCCCTCTCCTACAATGAGCAGTTCTTC

D gene: TRBD2
J gene: TRBJ2-1
V gene: TRBV27
clone size: .
CDR3 protein: CASNGREGSSYNEQFF
CDR3 DNA: TGTGCCAGCAACGGGAGGGAGGGCAGCTCCTACAATGAGCAGTTCTTC

D gene: TRBD1
J gene: TRBJ2-2
V gene: TRBV19
clone size: .
CDR3 protein: CASLQQGIVTGELFF
CDR3 DNA: TGTGCCAGTTTGCAACAGGGGATAGTCACCGGGGAGCTGTTTTTT

D gene: TRBD2
J gene: TRBJ2-2
V gene: TRBV2
clone size: .
CDR3 protein: CASSHRASGRGELFF
CDR3 DNA: TGTGCCAGCAGCCACAGGGCTAGCGGGAGGGGGGAGCTGTTTTTT

D gene: .
J gene: TRBJ1-4
V gene: TRBV7-2
clone size: .
CDR3 protein: CASSLGGGTTNEKLFF
CDR3 DNA: TGTGCCAGCAGTTTAGGGGGGGGCACAACTAATGAAAAACTGTTTTTT

D gene: .
J gene: TRBJ1-3
V gene: TRBV7-2
clone size: once
CDR3 protein: CASSFGFSGNTIYF
CDR3 DNA: TGTGCCAGCAGCTTCGGGTTCTCTGGAAACACCATATATTTT

D gene: .
J gene: TRBJ1-2
V gene: TRBV29-1
clone size: .
CDR3 protein: CSVSNGYTF
CDR3 DNA: TGCAGCGTTTCCAATGGCTACACCTTC

D gene: TRBD2
J gene: TRBJ2-3
V gene: TRBV6-1
clone size: .
CDR3 protein: CASSEEASGIGGTQYF
CDR3 DNA: TGTGCCAGCAGTGAAGAGGCTAGCGGGATCGGGGGCACGCAGTATTTT

D gene: .
J gene: TRBJ2-6
V gene: TRBV19
clone size: .
CDR3 protein: CAAEGANVLTF
CDR3 DNA: TGTGCCGCGGAGGGGGCCAACGTCCTGACTTTC

D gene: TRBD2
J gene: TRBJ2-5
V gene: TRBV7-2
clone size: .
CDR3 protein: CASSTRLAGQETQYF
CDR3 DNA: TGTGCCAGCAGCACCCGACTAGCAGGGCAAGAGACCCAGTACTTC

D gene: TRBD2
J gene: TRBJ2-4
V gene: TRBV28
clone size: once
CDR3 protein: CASSSAGTSGDIQYF
CDR3 DNA: TGTGCCAGCAGTTCCGCCGGGACTAGTGGGGACATTCAGTACTTC

D gene: TRBD2
J gene: TRBJ2-1
V gene: TRBV5-1
clone size: .
CDR3 protein: CASRGREGSYNEQFF
CDR3 DNA: TGCGCCAGCCGAGGGCGGGAGGGGTCCTACAATGAGCAGTTCTTC

D gene: .
J gene: TRBJ2-3
V gene: TRBV7-3
clone size: .
CDR3 protein: CASSLSGYYTDTQYF
CDR3 DNA: TGTGCCAGCAGCCTAAGCGGGTACTACACAGATACGCAGTATTTT

D gene: TRBD2
J gene: TRBJ2-7
V gene: TRBV28
clone size: .
CDR3 protein: CASSFSGEGRSEQYF
CDR3 DNA: TGTGCCAGCAGTTTTTCCGGGGAGGGGAGGAGCGAGCAGTACTTC

D gene: .
J gene: TRBJ1-3
V gene: TRBV5-4
clone size: few
CDR3 protein: CASSSTPGNTIYF
CDR3 DNA: TGTGCCAGCAGCTCAACTCCCGGAAACACCATATATTTT

D gene: TRBD2
J gene: TRBJ2-5
V gene: TRBV7-2
clone size: .
CDR3 protein: CASSSLAGAGETQYF
CDR3 DNA: TGTGCCAGCAGCTCGCTAGCGGGGGCGGGGGAGACCCAGTACTTC

D gene: TRBD2
J gene: TRBJ2-1
V gene: TRBV4-2
clone size: .
CDR3 protein: CASSHSSGATNEQFF
CDR3 DNA: TGTGCCAGCAGCCATTCTAGCGGGGCGACCAATGAGCAGTTCTTC

D gene: TRBD1
J gene: TRBJ1-5
V gene: TRBV19
clone size: .
CDR3 protein: CASTNGQAINQPQHF
CDR3 DNA: TGTGCCAGTACCAACGGACAGGCAATTAATCAGCCCCAGCATTTT

D gene: .
J gene: TRBJ1-3
V gene: TRBV2
clone size: .
CDR3 protein: CASSEVDIPGNTIYF
CDR3 DNA: TGTGCCAGCAGTGAAGTCGACATACCTGGAAACACCATATATTTT

D gene: TRBD1
J gene: TRBJ2-2
V gene: TRBV27
clone size: .
CDR3 protein: CASSFKQGPSNTGELFF
CDR3 DNA: TGTGCCAGCAGTTTCAAACAGGGGCCCTCCAACACCGGGGAGCTGTTTTTT

D gene: .
J gene: TRBJ2-3
V gene: TRBV18
clone size: few
CDR3 protein: CASSPRNSLAGDTQYF
CDR3 DNA: TGTGCCAGCTCACCCCGGAATAGCCTAGCCGGGGATACGCAGTATTTT

D gene: .
J gene: TRBJ1-2
V gene: TRBV6-1
clone size: .
CDR3 protein: CASSEGGANPNYGYTF
CDR3 DNA: TGTGCCAGCAGTGAAGGTGGGGCGAATCCGAACTATGGCTACACCTTC

D gene: .
J gene: TRBJ1-5
V gene: TRBV18
clone size: once
CDR3 protein: CASSPTGLGNQPQHF
CDR3 DNA: TGTGCCAGCTCCCCTACAGGGTTGGGCAATCAGCCCCAGCATTTT

D gene: TRBD2
J gene: TRBJ2-1
V gene: TRBV5-1
clone size: .
CDR3 protein: CASSLRLAGSSYNEQFF
CDR3 DNA: TGCGCCAGCAGCTTGAGGCTAGCGGGGAGCTCCTACAATGAGCAGTTCTTC

D gene: TRBD1
J gene: TRBJ2-2
V gene: TRBV9
clone size: .
CDR3 protein: CASSKQAFPGQGMGGELFF
CDR3 DNA: TGTGCCAGCAGCAAACAGGCCTTCCCGGGACAGGGGATGGGCGGGGAGCTGTTTTTT

D gene: .
J gene: TRBJ1-2
V gene: TRBV7-9
clone size: once
CDR3 protein: CASSLAGTVVGYTF
CDR3 DNA: TGTGCCAGCAGCTTAGCAGGGACTGTAGTTGGCTACACCTTC

D gene: .
J gene: TRBJ1-4
V gene: TRBV23-1
clone size: .
CDR3 protein: CASSQSSSRGNEKLFF
CDR3 DNA: TGCGCCAGCAGTCAATCGAGTTCTCGAGGGAATGAAAAACTGTTTTTT

D gene: .
J gene: TRBJ1-2
V gene: TRBV28
clone size: .
CDR3 protein: CASSLSPAGYGYTF
CDR3 DNA: TGTGCCAGCAGTTTATCCCCCGCAGGCTATGGCTACACCTTC

D gene: .
J gene: TRBJ1-2
V gene: TRBV5-1
clone size: .
CDR3 protein: CASSEGGSQANYGYTF
CDR3 DNA: TGCGCCAGCTCGGAGGGCGGTTCCCAAGCTAACTATGGCTACACCTTC

D gene: .
J gene: TRBJ1-6
V gene: TRBV7-2
clone size: once
CDR3 protein: CASSLTDSNSPLHF
CDR3 DNA: TGTGCCAGCAGCCTCACGGACAGTAATTCACCCCTCCACTTT

D gene: TRBD1
J gene: TRBJ1-1
V gene: TRBV5-6
clone size: .
CDR3 protein: CASSRDRVRAFF
CDR3 DNA: TGTGCCAGCAGCCGGGACAGGGTGAGAGCTTTCTTT

D gene: .
J gene: TRBJ2-5
V gene: TRBV5-1
clone size: .
CDR3 protein: CASSLGLGGMETQYF
CDR3 DNA: TGCGCCAGCAGCCTCGGACTGGGAGGTATGGAGACCCAGTACTTC

D gene: TRBD1
J gene: TRBJ2-6
V gene: TRBV5-6
clone size: .
CDR3 protein: CASSSPTGFGANVLTF
CDR3 DNA: TGTGCCAGCAGCTCGCCGACAGGGTTTGGGGCCAACGTCCTGACTTTC

D gene: TRBD1
J gene: TRBJ1-6
V gene: TRBV5-5
clone size: .
CDR3 protein: CASSLVGTEDSPLHF
CDR3 DNA: TGTGCCAGCAGCTTGGTCGGGACAGAGGATTCACCCCTCCACTTT

D gene: .
J gene: TRBJ2-7
V gene: TRBV7-8
clone size: .
CDR3 protein: CASSPEREQYF
CDR3 DNA: TGTGCCAGCAGCCCCGAGCGCGAGCAGTACTTC

D gene: TRBD2
J gene: TRBJ2-5
V gene: TRBV2
clone size: .
CDR3 protein: CASSNPGLAYQETQYF
CDR3 DNA: TGTGCCAGCAGTAACCCAGGACTAGCGTACCAAGAGACCCAGTACTTC

D gene: .
J gene: TRBJ2-5
V gene: TRBV7-9
clone size: .
CDR3 protein: CASSEKETQYF
CDR3 DNA: TGTGCCAGCAGCGAGAAAGAGACCCAGTACTTC

D gene: TRBD1
J gene: TRBJ2-1
V gene: TRBV10-3
clone size: .
CDR3 protein: CAINTGGYNEQFF
CDR3 DNA: TGTGCCATCAATACAGGGGGCTACAATGAGCAGTTCTTC

D gene: TRBD2
J gene: TRBJ2-1
V gene: TRBV30
clone size: .
CDR3 protein: CAWSVRAGVAYNEQFF
CDR3 DNA: TGTGCCTGGAGTGTACGGGCGGGAGTGGCGTACAATGAGCAGTTCTTC

D gene: .
J gene: TRBJ2-5
V gene: TRBV2
clone size: .
CDR3 protein: CASSEYGGVETQYF
CDR3 DNA: TGTGCCAGCAGTGAATACGGGGGAGTAGAGACCCAGTACTTC

D gene: .
J gene: TRBJ1-4
V gene: TRBV19
clone size: few
CDR3 protein: CASSPDRANEKLFF
CDR3 DNA: TGTGCCAGTAGCCCGGACAGAGCTAATGAAAAACTGTTTTTT

D gene: TRBD1
J gene: TRBJ2-5
V gene: TRBV19
clone size: .
CDR3 protein: CASSITGGPETQYF
CDR3 DNA: TGTGCCAGTAGTATAACAGGGGGCCCAGAGACCCAGTACTTC

D gene: .
J gene: TRBJ2-6
V gene: TRBV9
clone size: .
CDR3 protein: CASSATTGSSGANVLTF
CDR3 DNA: TGTGCCAGCAGCGCCACAACAGGGAGCTCTGGGGCCAACGTCCTGACTTTC